This T cell receptor beta chain appears in the sequencing data of a study of T cells in Graves' hyperthyroidism and ophthalmopathy. CDR1 is SGHAT, CDR2 FQNNGV, per germline. The CDR3 consists of 15 residues. Losses at the gene ends were 4 bases for V and 8 bases for J; bases not matched to a gene: 8. If no ophthalmopathy progression occurred within 18 months, Graves' hyperthyroidism was stable. Amplified TCR beta CDR3 regions came from RNA transcripts. HTBI primers drove first-round RT-PCR of the TCR CDR3. TCRdb re-called the multiplex PCR reads through MiXCR, storing one row per CDR3 protein. The sample has roughly 570,000 distinct CDR3 sequences; approximately 15% are singletons. This clonotype was found many times.

The rearrangement joins TRBV11-2 to TRBJ2-1, with TRBD2 matching 10 bases. This clonotype was obtained from a woman aged 25 to 39 with Graves' hyperthyroidism. The sequenced sample consisted of blood. CDR3 bases: TGTGCCAGCAGCTCGGGGACTAGCGAGAGGCATGAGCAGTTCTTC. Translated: CASSSGTSERHEQFF.